Below are 21 T cell receptor beta chains sequenced from a single sample in a study of beta chain features in type 1 diabetes. All of the isolated RNA was reverse transcribed, so expressed TCRB transcripts were sequenced. Sequenced by immunoSEQ multiplex PCR; TCRdb stores in-frame clones only, minus some. The table shows about 320,000 clones, with 14% occurring only once. Source material: central memory CD4+ T cells from blood. The receptors stem from a man younger than 40 in good health.

A word on this clone: The junction shows a germline mismatch at one end, possibly a read error. This chain connects TRBV6-6 to TRBJ2-5; TRBD1 might be the D (7 bases). This CDR3 has 12 amino acids. Germline V gene sequence: CDR1 MNHNY, CDR2 SVGAGI (reference sequence). The CDR3 loop is CASSQGGQTRYF. CDR3 bases: TGTGCCAGCAGTCAGGGGGGCCAGACCCGGTACTTC.

The V and J genes are TRBV6-1 and TRBJ2-7; 8 bases map to TRBD1. The CDR3 loop spans 14 amino acids. Unmatched junction bases numbered 7, after V lost 3 bases and J lost 6 bases. CDR1 is MNHNS and CDR2 is SASEGT in the germline V gene. The CDR3 region is CASSDNNRGSEQYV. The CDR3 coding sequence is TGTGCCAGCAGTGATAATAACAGGGGGTCCGAGCAGTACGTC.

Only a few counts were recorded for this clone. The chain is built from TRBV11-2 and TRBJ1-3; D is undetermined. Trimming took 1 base from V and 11 from J, leaving 15 bases between them. The germline V gene has CDR1 SGHAT and CDR2 FQNNGV. The length of the CDR3 is 14 residues. The CDR3 loop reads CASSLVGSKFAIYF. CDR3 in DNA: TGTGCCAGCAGCTTAGTCGGTTCGAAATTCGCCATATATTTT.

The J gene is TRBJ1-2, the V gene TRBV7-2, with TRBD1 identical over 7 bases. Germline values: CDR1 SGHTA, CDR2 FQGNSA. After removal of 8 bases from V and 7 bases from J, the junction contained 16 bases not matched to a gene. The CDR3 is 15 amino acids. CDR3 sequence reads: CASRRDATGLPGYTF. CDR3 DNA sequence: TGTGCCAGCCGCCGAGACGCGACAGGGCTCCCTGGCTACACCTTC.

This clone was observed a few times. The chain links TRBV5-6 to TRBJ2-7; no definite D call. Germline lookup yields CDR1 SGHDT and CDR2 YYEEEE. With 3 bases removed from V and 3 bases from J, the gap between germline ends came to 7 bases. The CDR3 extends over 12 amino acids. In DNA form, the CDR3 reads TGTGCCAGCAGCTCGGTAGACTACGAGCAGTACTTC. Its protein is CASSSVDYEQYF. Full variable domain (missing parts from reference TRBV5-6 and TRBJ2-7): DAGVTQSPTHLIKTRGQQVTLRCSPKSGHDTVSWYQQALGQGPQFIFQYYEEEERQRGNFPDRFSGHQFPNYSSELNVNALLLGDSALYLCASSSVDYEQYFGPGTRLTVT.

This chain connects TRBV18 to TRBJ1-3; maybe TRBD1 (5 bases). This CDR3 has 14 residues. V was pared by 3 bases and J by 0 bases, with 6 bases between. Germline values: CDR1 KGHSH, CDR2 LQKENI. This CDR3 reads CASSPRDSGNTIYF. The CDR3, as DNA: TGTGCCAGCTCACCCAGGGACTCTGGAAACACCATATATTTT.

The chain couples TRBV11-2 to TRBJ1-1; the D is unclear. Germline V gene sequence: CDR1 SGHAT, CDR2 FQNNGV. The V gene lost 1 base and the J gene lost 1 base, with 7 bases spanning the gap. CDR3 length: 14 amino acids. The CDR3 reads CASSLGSRNTEAFF. In DNA form, the CDR3 reads TGTGCCAGCAGCTTAGGTTCCCGGAACACTGAAGCTTTCTTT.

The sample holds a few counts of this clone. V usage is TRBV18 and J usage is TRBJ2-2; D is ambiguous. The CDR3 is made up of 15 amino acids. Germline CDR1 is KGHSH and CDR2 is LQKENI. The germline V and J ends were trimmed by 3 bases and 1 base, with 9 bases remaining between them. The CDR3 region is CASSPRHENTGELFF. The CDR3, as DNA: TGTGCCAGCTCACCCCGCCACGAGAACACCGGGGAGCTGTTTTTT.

V usage is TRBV28 and J usage is TRBJ1-1; tentatively, D is TRBD1 (5 bases). V was cut by 2 bases and J by 1 base, with 17 bases left in between. CDR1 is MDHEN, CDR2 SYDVKM, per germline. The length of the CDR3 is 17 residues. CDR3 region: CASSLPVTGGENTEAFF. The CDR3 DNA follows: TGTGCCAGCAGTTTACCTGTCACCGGGGGGGAGAACACTGAAGCTTTCTTT.

The V call is TRBV7-2, the J call TRBJ1-2; D remains unclear. The CDR3 is made up of 13 amino acids. Germline V lookup: CDR1 SGHTA, CDR2 FQGNSA. The V and J ends lost 5 bases and 5 bases respectively, with 12 bases between them. As DNA, the CDR3 is TGTGCCAGCAGCACCTGGGGAGATTATGGCTACACCTTC. Translated, it gives CASSTWGDYGYTF.

There are a few counts of this clone. The chain links TRBV19 to TRBJ2-3; TRBD2 agrees at 10 bases. The CDR3 runs 15 residues. Trimming cost V 6 bases and J 5 bases; bases outside gene matches: 8. Germline assignment: CDR1 LNHDA and CDR2 SQIVND (reference sequence). This chain's CDR3 is CASSAKASGRDTQYF. Written as DNA, the CDR3 is TGTGCCAGTAGCGCCAAGGCTAGCGGGAGAGATACGCAGTATTTT.

CDR3 amino acids: CASSHGWDTQYF. For the CDR3, the DNA is TGTGCCAGCTCCCACGGGTGGGATACGCAGTATTTT. The chain carries TRBV18 and TRBJ2-3, with D hard to call. CDR1 is KGHSH and CDR2 is LQKENI in the germline V gene. Trimming shortened V by 6 bases and J by 6 bases, and 10 bases separated the two germline ends. This CDR3 comprises 12 residues.

The V and J genes are TRBV9 and TRBJ2-6; D remains unclear. This CDR3 has 15 residues. Germline CDR1 reads SGDLS; CDR2 reads YYNGEE. Between the trimmed V and J ends, which lost 3 bases and 0 bases, there was a span of 7 bases. The CDR3 DNA reads as TGTGCCAGCAGCGCTCGTTCCTCTGGGGCCAACGTCCTGACTTTC. Protein sequence: CASSARSSGANVLTF. Supplemented by reference TRBV9 and TRBJ2-6, the full variable domain reads DSGVTQTPKHLITATGQRVTLRCSPRSGDLSVYWYQQSLDQGLQFLIQYYNGEERAKGNILERFSAQQFPDLHSELNLSSLELGDSALYFCASSARSSGANVLTFGAGSRLTVL.

This clone was seen more than once but under ten times. The gene calls are TRBV30 and TRBJ1-5, with a tentative D call TRBD1 (6 bases). This CDR3 comprises 14 residues. The germline V gene has CDR1 GTSNPN and CDR2 SVGIG (reference sequence). With 3 bases removed from V and 9 bases from J, the gap between germline ends came to 18 bases. The CDR3 region is CAWRAPGAGRPQHF. Written as DNA, the CDR3 is TGTGCCTGGAGAGCTCCAGGGGCAGGGCGGCCCCAGCATTTT.

This clone was seen a few times. This chain connects TRBV18 to TRBJ2-5; D call uncertain. Trimming left V 2 bases short and J 3 bases short, with 4 bases between. Germline values: CDR1 KGHSH, CDR2 LQKENI. The CDR3 covers 12 residues. The CDR3 region has the DNA TGTGCCAGCTCACCAGGGGAAGAGACCCAGTACTTC. This encodes CASSPGEETQYF.

In this sample, this clone turned up a few times. This chain uses TRBV4-3 with TRBJ1-2; 8 bases line up with TRBD1. Per the germline V gene, CDR1 is LGHNA and CDR2 is YSLEER. The CDR3 extends over 15 amino acids. The J segment lost 1 base and the V segment lost 4 bases, leaving 5 bases of the junction unmatched. The CDR3 protein is CASSLGDRSNYGYTF. DNA of the CDR3: TGCGCCAGCAGCCTCGGGGACAGGAGTAACTATGGCTACACCTTC.

The V call is TRBV27, the J call TRBJ2-7; no reliable D call. Trimming shortened V by 3 bases and J by 0 bases, and 12 bases separated the two germline ends. The CDR3 spans 15 residues. Per the germline V gene, CDR1 is MNHEY and CDR2 is SMNVEV (reference sequence). The CDR3 region has the DNA TGTGCCAGCAGTTTTTTATCGAAAAGCTCCTACGAGCAGTACGTC. Translated, it gives CASSFLSKSSYEQYV.

This clone was detected only a few times. The rearrangement uses TRBV4-2 and TRBJ1-3; D is undetermined. The CDR3 loop spans 15 amino acids. Germline V gene sequence: CDR1 LGHNA, CDR2 YNFKEQ. Trimming removed 4 bases at V and 3 bases at J, with 13 bases between. The CDR3 reads CASSPPGRVGNTIYF. The CDR3 nucleotides are TGTGCCAGCAGCCCCCCCGGGAGGGTTGGAAACACCATATATTTT.

The genes are TRBV7-2 and TRBJ2-2; TRBD1 aligns across 10 bases. The germline V gene has CDR1 SGHTA and CDR2 FQGNSA. The V gene end was trimmed by 5 bases and the J gene end by 4 bases; junction bases not matched to a gene: 4. The CDR3 runs to 15 residues. In DNA form, the CDR3 reads TGTGCCAGCAGCAGGCGGACAGGGGGCACCGGGGAGCTGTTTTTT. As protein: CASSRRTGGTGELFF.

The V and J genes are TRBV10-3 and TRBJ2-2; 9 bases agree with TRBD1. CDR1 ENHRY and CDR2 SYGVKD come from the germline V gene. V gave up 8 bases and J gave up 3 bases; unmatched junction bases: 7. The CDR3 has 15 residues. DNA of the CDR3: TGTGCCATCGGTCCGGGACAGGGAGACACCGGGGAGCTGTTTTTT. It yields the protein CAIGPGQGDTGELFF.

In its sample, this clone was seen a few times. The chain joins TRBV9 to TRBJ1-3, with TRBD1 matching 8 bases. This CDR3 spans 14 amino acids. With 3 bases clipped from V and 3 bases from J, the junction kept 2 bases outside the gene matches. Germline loops: CDR1 SGDLS, CDR2 YYNGEE. The CDR3 DNA reads as TGTGCCAGCAGCGCCGGGACAGGTGGAAACACCATATATTTT. It is translated as CASSAGTGGNTIYF.